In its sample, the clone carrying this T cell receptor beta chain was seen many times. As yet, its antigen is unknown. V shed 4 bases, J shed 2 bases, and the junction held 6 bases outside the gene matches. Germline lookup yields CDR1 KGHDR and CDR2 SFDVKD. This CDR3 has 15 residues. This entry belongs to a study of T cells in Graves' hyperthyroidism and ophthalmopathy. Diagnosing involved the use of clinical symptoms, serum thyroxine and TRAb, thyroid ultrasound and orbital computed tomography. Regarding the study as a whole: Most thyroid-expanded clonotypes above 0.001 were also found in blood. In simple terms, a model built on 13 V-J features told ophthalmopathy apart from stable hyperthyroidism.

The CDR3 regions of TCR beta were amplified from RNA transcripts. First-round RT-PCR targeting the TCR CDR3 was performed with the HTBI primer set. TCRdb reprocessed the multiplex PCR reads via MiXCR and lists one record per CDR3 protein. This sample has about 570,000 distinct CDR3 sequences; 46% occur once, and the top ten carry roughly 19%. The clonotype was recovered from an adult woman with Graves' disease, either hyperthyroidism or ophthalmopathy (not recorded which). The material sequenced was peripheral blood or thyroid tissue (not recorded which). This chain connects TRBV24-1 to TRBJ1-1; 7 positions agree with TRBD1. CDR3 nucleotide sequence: TGTGCCACCAGTGACCCCCGACAGGGAAACACTGAAGCTTTCTTT. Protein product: CATSDPRQGNTEAFF.